The 11 T cell receptor beta chains below were found in one sample sequenced in a study of T cells after yellow fever vaccination. TCRdb reanalysed the 5' RACE reads using MiXCR and keeps one entry per CDR3 protein. The sample holds some 120,000 distinct CDR3 sequences, roughly 15% seen once. The sequencing here drew on CD8+ T cells sorted from PBMCs, taken 5 days after the yellow fever booster vaccination. These receptors originate from a man younger than 30 who received the YFV17D yellow fever vaccine.

The rearrangement uses TRBV5-5 and TRBJ2-7; TRBD1 agrees at 8 bases. This CDR3 region has 14 residues. Germline CDR1 reads SGHKS; CDR2 reads YYEKEE (reference sequence). Trimming cost V 6 bases and J 6 bases; bases outside gene matches: 11. The DNA for the CDR3 is TGTGCCAGCAATCAGCTGCCGGACAGGGTCGAGCAGTACTTC. Translated, it gives CASNQLPDRVEQYF.

This clonotype was observed a few times. The gene calls are TRBV6-5 and TRBJ1-3; the D gene is possibly TRBD1 (5 bases). V shed 0 bases and J shed 2 bases, with 8 bases lying between them. The CDR3 loop spans 15 amino acids. Germline V CDR1 and CDR2: MNHEY, SVGAGI. CDR3 nucleotides: TGTGCCAGCAGTTACTCGGGGGTAACTGGAAACACCATATATTTT. Its translation is CASSYSGVTGNTIYF.

The V gene is TRBV15, the J gene TRBJ2-1; the D gene is possibly TRBD2 (5 bases). The CDR3 totals 13 residues. V dropped 3 bases and J dropped 8 bases, with 11 bases sitting between them. Germline V gene sequence: CDR1 LNHNV, CDR2 YYDKDF (reference sequence). Here the CDR3 DNA reads TGTGCCACCAGCAGTACTAGTTCGTATGAGCAGTTCTTC. This gives the protein CATSSTSSYEQFF.

This chain uses TRBV13 with TRBJ2-1; 12 nucleotides agree with TRBD2. The CDR3 has 13 amino acids. The ends lost 4 bases at V and 15 bases at J; junction bases unmatched: 7. Germline V gene lookup returns CDR1 PRHDT and CDR2 FYEKMQ (reference sequence). The CDR3 reads CASSSSGGAEPFF. DNA for the CDR3: TGTGCCAGCAGCTCTAGCGGGGGGGCTGAACCGTTCTTC.

This chain links TRBV27 with TRBJ1-2; D unclear. This CDR3 has 13 residues. Germline CDR1 and CDR2: MNHEY and SMNVEV (reference sequence). Trimming removed 4 bases at V and 4 bases at J, with 10 bases between. The CDR3 loop reads CASSYGVSYGYTF. Here the CDR3 DNA reads TGTGCCAGCAGTTATGGCGTCAGCTATGGCTACACCTTC.

There are a few counts of this clonotype. The chain couples TRBV3-1 to TRBJ1-6; D gene uncertain. With 1 base removed from V and 8 bases from J, the gap between germline ends came to 9 bases. Germline-derived CDR1 and CDR2 are LGHDT and YNNKEL (reference sequence). The CDR3 runs to 14 residues. CDR3: CASSQATADSPLHF. The CDR3 DNA follows: TGTGCCAGCAGCCAAGCCACGGCGGATTCACCCCTCCACTTT.

This clonotype occurred a few times. This chain connects TRBV5-5 to TRBJ2-7; no definite D call. The germline V gene encodes CDR1 SGHKS and CDR2 YYEKEE (reference sequence). The CDR3 loop spans 14 amino acids. Trimming took off 2 bases at V and 0 bases at J, with 9 bases between the two ends. CDR3: CASSFPSLSYEQYF. CDR3 nucleotides: TGTGCCAGCAGCTTCCCCTCCCTCTCCTACGAGCAGTACTTC.

In its sample, this clonotype was seen a few times. The V and J genes are TRBV27 and TRBJ2-7; weak D call: TRBD1 (5 bases). This CDR3 has 17 residues. Per the germline V gene, CDR1 is MNHEY and CDR2 is SMNVEV (reference sequence). Trimming removed 5 bases from V and 2 bases from J, with 22 bases in between. The CDR3 spells CASSPPLRELPTYEQYF. The DNA for the CDR3 is TGTGCCAGCAGTCCTCCTCTCAGGGAACTGCCGACCTACGAGCAGTACTTC.

This chain joins TRBV29-1 and TRBJ1-2; D is unresolved. Germline V gene sequence: CDR1 SQVTM, CDR2 ANQGSEA. Trimming took off 3 bases at V and 5 bases at J, with 19 bases between the two ends. The CDR3 runs to 15 residues. The DNA of the CDR3 is TGCAGCGTTGACCTAGACGGAGGTGGTGTTTATGGCTACACCTTC. Residues: CSVDLDGGGVYGYTF.

V is TRBV5-1 and J is TRBJ1-1; no clear D. The germline V gene encodes CDR1 SGHRS and CDR2 YFSETQ. This CDR3 is 14 amino acids long. The V and J ends lost 4 bases and 7 bases respectively, with 17 bases between them. The DNA for the CDR3 is TGCGCCAGCAGCCACGCTTTATTGAATGGTGAAGCTTTCTTT. This codes for CASSHALLNGEAFF.

The chain recombines TRBV6-2 or TRBV6-3 with TRBJ2-1; possible D gene TRBD2, 5 bases. Germline CDR1 reads MNHEY; CDR2 reads SVGEGT. Trimming removed 6 bases at V and 13 bases at J, with 13 bases between. The CDR3 has 11 residues. The CDR3: CASSGERLQFF. The CDR3 DNA follows: TGTGCCAGCAGCGGGGAGCGACTCCAGTTCTTC.